A single TCR beta chain is shown here with its context. What it binds is not known. Libraries were prepared by immunoSEQ multiplex PCR; TCRdb keeps only in-frame clonotypes and omits some of them. The table records more than 45,000 clones, approximately 73% of them present only once. ViraFEST assay sequencing came after antigen-specific CD4+ T cells were expanded with viral peptide pools. After less than 11 days in culture, the CD4+ T cells were isolated. The person acquired a PCR-confirmed SARS-CoV-2 infection between March and December 2020. These data originate in a study of vaccination effects on CD4 cells after COVID-19. The V end lost 4 bases, the J end lost 9 bases, and 21 bases lay between the germline ends. The CDR3 is made up of 15 amino acids. Germline CDR1 reads SGHRS; CDR2 reads YFSETQ.

The gene calls are TRBV5-1 and TRBJ2-3; D tentatively reads TRBD1 or TRBD2 (6 bases each). Specimen: CD4+ T cells from PBMCs cultured with HIV peptides, collected before COVID-19 vaccination. The subset is: HIV-1 Nef peptide pool negative control/reference culture. The TCR comes from a human donor who had a prior SARS-CoV-2 infection. CDR3 loop: CASSPSGDTRETQYF. CDR3 coding DNA: TGCGCCAGCAGCCCGTCGGGGGACACCCGGGAGACGCAGTATTTT.